Shown below are 9 T cell receptor beta chains from a single sample sequenced in a study of response to subunit inactivated influenza vaccine. TCRdb fed the RT-PCR reads into MiXCR, producing one record per CDR3 protein. The sample holds approximately 500,000 distinct CDR3 sequences, around 15% seen once. Specimen: PBMCs from blood, collected roughly 13 days after vaccination. These receptors were taken from a man aged 50 to 59 who received an inactivated influenza vaccine.

This clonotype was seen more than once but under ten times. The rearrangement uses TRBV7-9 and TRBJ2-3; TRBD2 is a possible D gene (7 bases). Germline V CDR1 and CDR2: SEHNR, FQNEAQ (reference sequence). Trimming removed 5 bases at V and 5 bases at J, with 20 bases between. This CDR3 comprises 16 residues. The CDR3, as DNA: TGTGCCAGCAGCCCCATAGAGTGGGGGGGGCGAGATACGCAGTATTTT. Residues: CASSPIEWGGRDTQYF.

The chain couples TRBV2 to TRBJ2-2, with a tentative D call TRBD1 (5 bases). CDR1 is SNHLY, CDR2 FYNNEI, per germline. V was shortened by 10 bases and J by 6 bases, with 12 bases between the two germline ends. The CDR3 spans 12 residues. Written as DNA, the CDR3 is TGTGCCACCAACGAAGGGGCCGGGGAGCTGTTTTTT. Protein sequence: CATNEGAGELFF.

The chain couples TRBV11-2 to TRBJ2-7, with 8 bases aligning to TRBD2. The CDR3 sequence is 16 residues long. Trimming cost V 2 bases and J 3 bases; bases outside gene matches: 9. Germline lookup yields CDR1 SGHAT and CDR2 FQNNGV. In DNA, the CDR3 is TGTGCCAGCAGCTTACTTCGGGGGGGTTCGCTCTACGAGCAGTACTTC. Translated, it gives CASSLLRGGSLYEQYF.

CDR3 bases: TGCGCCAGCATACCCGGGACAGGATCCTACGAGCAGTACTTC. Translating it yields CASIPGTGSYEQYF. The V gene is TRBV5-1, the J gene TRBJ2-7, with 8 bases matching TRBD1. The germline V gene has CDR1 SGHRS and CDR2 YFSETQ. V was clipped by 6 bases and J by 1 base; unmatched bases: 6. The CDR3 sequence is 14 residues long.

Only a few counts were recorded for this clonotype. The rearrangement uses TRBV27 and TRBJ2-4; 8 bases are a match to TRBD1. The V gene's germline CDR1 is MNHEY and CDR2 SMNVEV (reference sequence). CDR3 length: 15 residues. Germline trimming cut 5 bases from V and 6 bases from J; bases unmatched to any gene: 9. CDR3 coding DNA: TGTGCCAGCAGTCTAATCGGACAGGGAGGAAACATTCAGTACTTC. Residues: CASSLIGQGGNIQYF.

This clonotype was seen a handful of times. The CDR3 protein is CALLRESRPNTGELFF. In nucleotides, the CDR3 is TGTGCCCTTCTAAGGGAGTCGCGGCCGAACACCGGGGAGCTGTTTTTT. The J gene is TRBJ2-2, the V gene TRBV27; tentatively, D is TRBD2 (5 bases). Germline CDR1 and CDR2: MNHEY and SMNVEV (reference sequence). The germline V and J ends were trimmed by 11 bases and 0 bases, with 19 bases remaining between them. The CDR3 is 16 amino acids.

This chain connects TRBV19 to TRBJ2-3, with D possibly matching TRBD2 (6 bases). CDR1 LNHDA and CDR2 SQIVND come from the germline V gene (reference sequence). The V and J ends lost 2 bases and 1 base respectively, with 7 bases between them. The CDR3 totals 14 residues. The CDR3 DNA is TGTGCCAGTAGTATACCGGGAGGCACAGATACGCAGTATTTT. This encodes CASSIPGGTDTQYF.

In this sample, this clonotype turned up a few times. This sequence joins TRBV20-1 and TRBJ2-2; 12 positions match TRBD2. The germline V gene encodes CDR1 DFQATT and CDR2 SNEGSKA (reference sequence). The CDR3 is 17 residues long. With 4 bases clipped from V and 7 bases from J, the junction kept 13 bases outside the gene matches. The CDR3 DNA is TGCAGTGCTAAACGTCTAGCGGGAGGGAATTTCGGCGGGGAGCTGTTTTTT. It yields the protein CSAKRLAGGNFGGELFF.

V and J are TRBV3-1 and TRBJ2-1, with D unclear. This CDR3 contains 12 residues. CDR1 is LGHDT, CDR2 YNNKEL, per germline (reference sequence). V was trimmed by 8 bases and J by 7 bases, leaving 12 bases between them. The CDR3 reads CASQDRFNEQFF. The CDR3 DNA is TGTGCCAGCCAAGACCGATTTAATGAGCAGTTCTTC.